This entry lists 26 T cell receptor beta chains sequenced from one sample in a study of T cell repertoires in breast cancer. An expanded emulsion RT-PCR with primers for all TCR V genes paired CD8+ T cell chains. During the second nested PCR, blocking oligonucleotides suppressed genes that were not paired. TCRdb redid the calling of the emulsion pairing reads with MiXCR, one entry per CDR3 protein. The repertoire holds tens of thousands of distinct CDR3 sequences, with less than 55% as singletons. The sample taken for sequencing was CD8+ T cells. The source of these receptors is a pool of human donors with breast cancer or a healthy control (not recorded which).

CDR3 protein: CASSQAGTGEPEGYTF. DNA of the CDR3: TGCGCCAGCAGCCAAGCCGGGACAGGGGAGCCCGAGGGCTACACCTTC. The V call is TRBV4-1, the J call TRBJ1-2; 10 bases match TRBD1. This CDR3 has 16 amino acids. CDR1 MGHRA and CDR2 YSYEKL come from the germline V gene. Trimming took 1 base from V and 8 from J; bases not matched to a gene: 10.

The rearrangement joins TRBV2 to TRBJ1-5; D perhaps matches TRBD1 (5 bases). This CDR3 is 14 amino acids long. Germline V gene sequence: CDR1 SNHLY, CDR2 FYNNEI. Trimming pared 6 bases from V and 6 bases from J, leaving 15 bases between. For the CDR3, the DNA is TGTGCCAGCAGCGGCCGGGGCGCCAGTCAGCCCCAGCATTTT. It codes for CASSGRGASQPQHF.

Comments on this clonotype: A read error may explain this, as a much larger clone is one base away. Without the conserved terminal phenylalanine or tryptophan, this CDR3 likely stems from a read error. The gene calls are TRBV6-6 and TRBJ1-5, with TRBD1 as a possible D gene (6 bases). Germline V lookup: CDR1 MNHNY, CDR2 SVGAGI (reference sequence). This CDR3 has 13 residues. V was cut by 5 bases and J by 4 bases, with 9 bases left in between. CDR3 sequence: CASSGQQNQPQHS. In DNA form, the CDR3 reads TGTGCCAGCAGTGGACAGCAGAATCAGCCCCAGCATTCT.

This clonotype has only a few counts. The chain employs TRBV6-2 or TRBV6-3 and TRBJ1-4; D call uncertain. Trimming removed 0 bases from V and 3 bases from J, with 14 bases in between. The CDR3 sequence is 17 residues long. The germline V gene encodes CDR1 MNHEY and CDR2 SVGEGT. The CDR3 DNA reads TGTGCCAGCAGTTACTCCTCGGGAACTTCCCCTAATGAAAAACTGTTTTTT. This sequence encodes CASSYSSGTSPNEKLFF.

This clonotype was seen a handful of times. The chain joins TRBV3-1 to TRBJ2-7, with 9 bases aligning to TRBD1. Germline V gene data show CDR1 as LGHDT and CDR2 as YNNKEL (reference sequence). The CDR3 has 17 amino acids. Trimming cost V 5 bases and J 7 bases; bases outside gene matches: 18. The CDR3 region has the DNA TGTGCCAGCAGCTCCGCCGGGACAGGGTATGAATCGACGGAGCAGTACTTC. Amino acid sequence: CASSSAGTGYESTEQYF.

This clonotype showed up many times. The rearrangement uses TRBV6-5 and TRBJ2-1; 11 bases line up with TRBD2. CDR1 and CDR2 from the germline V gene are MNHEY and SVGAGI. The V segment lost 2 bases and the J segment 4 bases; nucleotides outside the gene matches: 7. The CDR3 consists of 17 residues. Here the CDR3 DNA reads TGTGCCAGCAGTTACACTAGCGGGGGACATACATACAATGAGCAGTTCTTC. Translated: CASSYTSGGHTYNEQFF.

This rearrangement joins TRBV4-1 to TRBJ2-3; possibly TRBD1 or TRBD2 for D (5 bases each). CDR1 and CDR2 (germline): MGHRA, YSYEKL. The CDR3 has 14 amino acids. V lost 0 bases and J 4 bases, leaving 8 bases between the germline ends. This CDR3 reads CASSQDGTPDTQYF. CDR3 nucleotides: TGCGCCAGCAGCCAAGATGGGACGCCAGATACGCAGTATTTT.

V and J are TRBV3-1 and TRBJ2-3; D might be TRBD2 (7 bases). Trimming took off 6 bases at V and 2 bases at J, with 21 bases between the two ends. The CDR3 sequence is 17 residues long. Germline lookup yields CDR1 LGHDT and CDR2 YNNKEL (reference sequence). The CDR3 protein is CASRARGGGSTTDTQYF. The CDR3 region has the DNA TGTGCCAGCAGAGCCCGCGGCGGGGGCTCTACCACAGATACGCAGTATTTT.

This chain joins TRBV7-9 and TRBJ2-3, with TRBD2 matching 10 bases. Germline CDR1 reads SEHNR; CDR2 reads FQNEAQ (reference sequence). The CDR3 is 16 amino acids. V lost 4 bases to trimming and J lost 2 bases; unmatched junction nucleotides: 6. Here the CDR3 DNA reads TGTGCCAGCAGCTCGCTAGCGGGGGTTACCACAGATACGCAGTATTTT. This codes for CASSSLAGVTTDTQYF. The whole variable domain, remainder taken from reference TRBV7-9 and TRBJ2-3, is DTGVSQNPRHKITKRGQNVTFRCDPISEHNRLYWYRQTLGQGPEFLTYFQNEAQLEKSRLLSDRFSAERPKGSFSTLEIQRTEQGDSAMYLCASSSLAGVTTDTQYFGPGTRLTVL.

This clonotype was observed at least ten times. Its ends do not fully match the called genes, so a read error is possible. The rearrangement links TRBV20-1 to TRBJ2-5; the match to TRBD2 covers 7 bases. Germline CDR1 and CDR2: DFQATT and SNEGSKA (reference sequence). This CDR3 spans 14 amino acids. CDR3 amino acids: CSARAGPSEETQYF. As DNA, the CDR3 is TGCAGTGCAAGAGCGGGACCTAGCGAAGAGACCCAGTACTTC.

Remarks on this clonotype: This clone may be a read error of a much larger clone one base away. The J gene is TRBJ2-4, the V gene TRBV27; D gene ambiguous. This CDR3 has 15 residues. Germline lookup yields CDR1 MNHEY and CDR2 SMNVEV (reference sequence). V dropped 6 bases and J dropped 3 bases, with 15 bases sitting between them. The CDR3 nucleotides read TGTGCCAGCAGGGCAATAAGGATGGACAAAAACATTCAGTACTTC. Residues: CASRAIRMDKNIQYF.

This chain uses TRBV14 with TRBJ1-1; D ambiguous. V lost 4 bases, J lost 0 bases, and 18 bases lay in between. The germline CDR1 and CDR2 sequences are SGHDN and FVKESK. The length of the CDR3 is 17 residues. Here the CDR3 reads CASSPFQFQLMNTEAFF. The DNA of the CDR3 is TGTGCCAGCAGCCCCTTCCAGTTCCAACTCATGAACACTGAAGCTTTCTTT.

In its sample, this clonotype was seen a few times. Its ends do not fully match the called genes, so a read error is possible. The chain joins TRBV6-1 to TRBJ1-2, with TRBD1 as a possible D gene (5 bases). The CDR3 has 11 amino acids. CDR1 is MNHNS, CDR2 SASEGT, per germline. CDR3 sequence reads: CASSELFGDAF. CDR3 sequence (DNA): TGTGCCAGCAGTGAATTGTTTGGGGACGCCTTC.

This clonotype has only one observation. The CDR3 carries no conserved terminal phenylalanine or tryptophan, so it likely arises from a read error. The V call is TRBV28, the J call TRBJ1-2, with 7 bases matching TRBD1. V lost 1 base to trimming and J lost 5 bases; unmatched junction nucleotides: 10. Germline CDR1 MDHEN, CDR2 SYDVKM. This CDR3 region has 16 residues. CDR3 sequence (DNA): TGTGCCAGCAGTTTATCGGCAGGGGGATTAGGATATGGCTACACCCTC. The encoded protein is CASSLSAGGLGYGYTL.

V usage is TRBV11-1 and J usage is TRBJ2-1, with 10 bases identical to TRBD1. Germline V gives CDR1 SGHAT, CDR2 FQDESV (reference sequence). V lost 0 bases, J lost 4 bases, and 3 bases stayed unmatched. The CDR3 consists of 16 residues. The chain's CDR3 is CASSLAGGQGYNEQFF. The CDR3 DNA is TGTGCCAGCAGCTTAGCTGGGGGACAGGGGTACAATGAGCAGTTCTTC.

This clonotype has just one count. This rearrangement joins TRBV7-9 to TRBJ2-3; perhaps D is TRBD1 or TRBD2 (5 bases each). V lost 2 bases, J lost 8 bases, and 20 bases lay in between. From germline, CDR1 is SEHNR and CDR2 FQNEAQ (reference sequence). The length of the CDR3 is 16 residues. The CDR3 spells CASSLRDPWPRGTQYF. The CDR3 DNA sequence: TGTGCCAGCAGCTTAAGGGACCCGTGGCCGCGAGGTACGCAGTATTTT.

The chain employs TRBV7-2 and TRBJ2-5; D not certain. Between the trimmed V and J ends, which lost 2 bases and 3 bases, there was a span of 22 bases. In germline, CDR1 is SGHTA, CDR2 FQGNSA. This CDR3 has 18 residues. The CDR3 DNA sequence: TGTGCCAGCAGCTTATATTCACGCAGATCCTACCCAAAAGAGACCCAGTACTTC. Its translation: CASSLYSRRSYPKETQYF.

This clonotype was detected a few times. CDR3 coding DNA: TGTGCCAGCACCCCTCCCTGGGGGGCTGAGCAGTTCTTC. Encoded protein: CASTPPWGAEQFF. The chain carries TRBV7-2 and TRBJ2-1; D may correspond to TRBD1 or TRBD2 (6 bases each). Germline CDR1 SGHTA, CDR2 FQGNSA. V gave up 7 bases and J gave up 9 bases, with 16 bases separating them. The CDR3 spans 13 residues.

The chain has TRBV7-2 and TRBJ2-3; D is ambiguous. V was clipped by 2 bases and J by 1 base, with 10 bases between them. CDR1 and CDR2 from the germline V gene are SGHTA and FQGNSA. This CDR3 is built from 15 residues. CDR3 nucleotides: TGTGCCAGCAGCTTATCAGGAAGAGGCACAGATACGCAGTATTTT. As protein: CASSLSGRGTDTQYF. Full variable domain (outside the CDR3, taken from reference TRBV7-2 and TRBJ2-3): GAGVSQSPSNKVTEKGKDVELRCDPISGHTALYWYRQSLGQGLEFLIYFQGNSAPDKSGLPSDRFSAERTGGSVSTLTIQRTQQEDSAVYLCASSLSGRGTDTQYFGPGTRLTVL.

The V call is TRBV20-1, the J call TRBJ2-7, with D perhaps TRBD1 (6 bases). The V end was cut by 6 bases, the J end by 3 bases, with 15 bases between. The CDR3 loop spans 13 amino acids. The germline gives CDR1 DFQATT, CDR2 SNEGSKA (reference sequence). CDR3 DNA sequence: TGCAGTGCGTGGACCGGGACACTCTACGAGCAGTACTTC. Translated, it gives CSAWTGTLYEQYF.

Many counts were recorded for this clonotype. The chain couples TRBV6-2 or TRBV6-3 to TRBJ1-1; 11 bases agree with TRBD1. There are 19 residues in the CDR3. Germline V lookup: CDR1 MNHEY, CDR2 SVGEGT. The junction had 19 bases not matched to a gene; V was cut back by 6 bases and J by 4 bases. CDR3 sequence: CASSPPLPDRGRRSTEAFF. CDR3 coding DNA: TGTGCCAGCAGCCCCCCACTACCGGACAGGGGGCGTAGGAGCACTGAAGCTTTCTTT.

This clonotype was counted only a few times. The chain has TRBV6-1 and TRBJ1-1; D is perhaps TRBD1 (6 bases). Germline V CDR1 and CDR2: MNHNS, SASEGT. The CDR3 spans 14 residues. Trimming pared 6 bases from V and 6 bases from J, leaving 17 bases between. DNA of the CDR3: TGTGCCAGCAGGACCACCGCCGACAGGTCTGAAGCTTTCTTT. It yields the protein CASRTTADRSEAFF.

On this clonotype itself: This may be a read error: a much more frequent sequence differs by one nucleotide. V is TRBV6-1 and J is TRBJ2-3, with D perhaps given as TRBD1 or TRBD2 (5 bases each). The germline V and J ends were trimmed by 3 bases and 8 bases, with 15 bases remaining between them. This CDR3 contains 14 residues. CDR1 is MNHNS, CDR2 SASEGT, per germline. CDR3 DNA sequence: TGTGCCAGCAGTGAGGGACCACTTGAAGGTACGCAGTATTTT. This codes for CASSEGPLEGTQYF.

This clonotype appeared a few times. This sequence joins TRBV7-2 and TRBJ1-3, with 9 bases fitting TRBD1. Germline V gene sequence: CDR1 SGHTA, CDR2 FQGNSA. The CDR3 is made up of 15 amino acids. V was clipped by 4 bases and J by 2 bases; unmatched bases: 3. The CDR3 reads CASSSDRGAGNTIYF. The CDR3 region has the DNA TGTGCCAGCAGCTCGGACAGGGGAGCTGGAAACACCATATATTTT.

The CDR3 nucleotides read TGTGCCAGCAGCCAATCCGAAACTCAAGAGACCCAGTACTTC. Translated, it gives CASSQSETQETQYF. The rearrangement joins TRBV3-1 to TRBJ2-5, with unresolved D. The CDR3 runs 14 residues. V was shortened by 2 bases and J by 2 bases, with 9 bases between the two germline ends. The germline CDR1 and CDR2 sequences are LGHDT and YNNKEL (reference sequence).

In this sample, this clonotype turned up many times. The chain combines TRBV27 with TRBJ2-3; 7 positions match TRBD2. Germline assignment: CDR1 MNHEY and CDR2 SMNVEV (reference sequence). This CDR3 has 14 residues. After removal of 6 bases from V and 1 base from J, the junction contained 4 bases not matched to a gene. The CDR3 loop reads CASSVTSGTDTQYF. Written as DNA, the CDR3 is TGTGCCAGCAGCGTCACTAGCGGCACAGATACGCAGTATTTT.